This record looks at one TCR beta chain sequence and its context. The record originates from a study of T-cell memory formation after mild COVID-19. Study summary: TCR clusters mostly belonged to single donors.

V was trimmed by 4 bases and J by 0 bases, leaving 11 bases between them. The germline CDR1 and CDR2 sequences are SGDLS and YYNGEE. This CDR3 is 15 amino acids long. It was 5'RACE with constant-segment primers that produced the TCR alpha and TCR beta cDNA libraries, which carried sample barcodes and UMIs. Using its own MiXCR run on the 5' RACE reads, TCRdb lists one record per CDR3 protein. The sample consists of about 170,000 distinct CDR3 sequences, approximately 13% of them appearing once. The chain recombines TRBV9 with TRBJ2-1; D possibly corresponds to TRBD2 (6 bases). This TCR derives from a man younger than 35 who had mild COVID-19 (a few samples of this study predate the infection). Cell type and time point are not known. Sequences were obtained from PBMCs or a T cell subset sorted from them (not recorded which). Here the CDR3 reads CASSQEDYSYNEQFF. CDR3 nucleotides: TGTGCCAGCAGCCAAGAGGACTACTCCTACAATGAGCAGTTCTTC.